This T cell receptor beta chain stems from a study of OX40 agonist ivuxolimab in advanced cancers. Study summary: Patients received ivuxolimab, an agonistic anti-OX40 (CD134) antibody. The patients received ivuxolimab by intravenous route every 2 weeks at 0.01 to 10 mg/kg. Averaging 60 years in age, with a range of roughly 20 to 90, the cohort was more than 75% male. Notes on the study in general: Averaging showed that CD8+ T cells had more expanded clones than CD4+ did.

Germline V gives CDR1 KGHSH, CDR2 LQKENI. The V and J ends lost 0 bases and 0 bases, in that order; junction bases with no gene match: 6. The CDR3 is 19 amino acids. Generated by immunoSEQ multiplex PCR, the TCRdb table keeps only in-frame clones and is missing some. The sample has 90,000 or so clones; 90% to 95% are singletons. Note on this clone: Antigen: not known.

The source of this sequence is an adult with an advanced solid tumor such as melanoma, head and neck, liver or kidney cancer. The specimen comprised CD4+ or CD8+ T cells sorted from blood, sampled in a trial of the OX40 agonist ivuxolimab. V usage is TRBV18 and J usage is TRBJ2-7; TRBD2 aligns across 15 bases. The CDR3 is CASSPPGLAGGSGSYEQYF. DNA of the CDR3: TGTGCCAGCTCACCACCGGGACTAGCGGGAGGTTCGGGCTCCTACGAGCAGTACTTC.